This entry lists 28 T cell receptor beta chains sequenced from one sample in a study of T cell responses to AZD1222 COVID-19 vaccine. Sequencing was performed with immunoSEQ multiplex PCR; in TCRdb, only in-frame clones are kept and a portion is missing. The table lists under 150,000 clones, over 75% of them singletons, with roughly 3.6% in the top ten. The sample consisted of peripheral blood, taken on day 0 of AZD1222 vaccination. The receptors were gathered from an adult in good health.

CDR3 amino acids: CASSNELVGNTEAFF. CDR3 bases: TGCGCCAGCAGCAATGAACTGGTAGGGAACACTGAAGCTTTCTTT. V gene TRBV4-1 combines with J gene TRBJ1-1; D unclear. The CDR3 covers 15 residues. The germline V and J ends were trimmed by 5 bases and 1 base, with 14 bases remaining between them. The V gene's germline CDR1 is MGHRA and CDR2 YSYEKL.

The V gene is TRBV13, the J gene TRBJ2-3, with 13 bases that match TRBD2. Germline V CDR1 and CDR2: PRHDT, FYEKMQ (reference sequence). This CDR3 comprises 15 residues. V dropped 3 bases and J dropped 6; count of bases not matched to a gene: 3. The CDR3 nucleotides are TGTGCCAGCAGCTTTGGGACTAGCGGGGATGATACGCAGTATTTT. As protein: CASSFGTSGDDTQYF.

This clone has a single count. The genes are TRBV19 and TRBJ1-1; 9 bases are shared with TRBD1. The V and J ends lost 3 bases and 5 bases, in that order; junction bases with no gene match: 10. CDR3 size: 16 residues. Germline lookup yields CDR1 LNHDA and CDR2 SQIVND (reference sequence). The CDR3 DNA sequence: TGTGCCAGTAGTATCCCCCCGGGGACAGGGAAGACTGAAGCTTTCTTT. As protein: CASSIPPGTGKTEAFF.

CDR3 in amino acids: CASSRTGAGYGYTF. CDR3 DNA: TGCGCCAGCAGTCGGACAGGGGCGGGCTATGGCTACACCTTC. The chain uses TRBV4-3 and TRBJ1-2; 9 nucleotides agree with TRBD1. The CDR3 is 14 amino acids. Trimming at V came to 6 bases and at J to 4 bases, leaving 6 bases not matched to a gene. Germline CDR1 LGHNA, CDR2 YSLEER.

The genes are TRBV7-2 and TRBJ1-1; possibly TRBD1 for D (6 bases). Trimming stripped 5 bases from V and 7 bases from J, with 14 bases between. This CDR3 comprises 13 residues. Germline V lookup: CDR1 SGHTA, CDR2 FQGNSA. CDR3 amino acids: CASSAGGRSEAFF. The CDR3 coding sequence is TGTGCCAGCAGCGCGGGGGGCCGTAGTGAAGCTTTCTTT.

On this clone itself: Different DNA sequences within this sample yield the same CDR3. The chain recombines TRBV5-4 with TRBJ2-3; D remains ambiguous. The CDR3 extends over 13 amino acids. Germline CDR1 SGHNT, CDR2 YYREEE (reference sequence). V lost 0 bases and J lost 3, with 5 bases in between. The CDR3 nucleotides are TGTGCCAGCAGCTTGGGGGGTACAGATACGCAGTATTTT. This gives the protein CASSLGGTDTQYF.

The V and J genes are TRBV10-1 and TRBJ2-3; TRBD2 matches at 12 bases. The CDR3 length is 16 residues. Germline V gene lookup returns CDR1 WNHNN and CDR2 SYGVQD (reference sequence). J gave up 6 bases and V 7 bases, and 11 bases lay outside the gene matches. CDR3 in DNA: TGCGCCAGCAAGTCCCTAGCGGGGGGGCCGGGGGATACGCAGTATTTT. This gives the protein CASKSLAGGPGDTQYF.

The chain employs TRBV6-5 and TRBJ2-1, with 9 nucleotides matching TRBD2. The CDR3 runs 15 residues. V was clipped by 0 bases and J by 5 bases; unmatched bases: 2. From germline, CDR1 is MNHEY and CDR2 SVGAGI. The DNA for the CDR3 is TGTGCCAGCAGTTACTCTGCTAGCGGGAACAATGAGCAGTTCTTC. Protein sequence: CASSYSASGNNEQFF.

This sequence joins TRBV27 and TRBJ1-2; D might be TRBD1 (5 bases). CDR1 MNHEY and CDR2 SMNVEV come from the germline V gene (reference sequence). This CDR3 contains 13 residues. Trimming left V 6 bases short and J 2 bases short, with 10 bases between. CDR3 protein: CASSLEGNYGYTF. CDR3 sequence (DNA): TGTGCCAGCAGCTTAGAGGGGAACTATGGCTACACCTTC.

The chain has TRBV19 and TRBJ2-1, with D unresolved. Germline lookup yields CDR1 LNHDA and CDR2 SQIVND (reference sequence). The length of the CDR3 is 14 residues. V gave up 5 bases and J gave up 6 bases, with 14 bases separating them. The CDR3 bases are TGTGCCAGTAGTGGTTCACTTAGCTCCAATGAGCAGTTCTTC. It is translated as CASSGSLSSNEQFF. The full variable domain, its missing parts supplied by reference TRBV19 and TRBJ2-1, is DGGITQSPKYLFRKEGQNVTLSCEQNLNHDAMYWYRQDPGQGLRLIYYSQIVNDFQKGDIAEGYSVSREKKESFPLTVTSAQKNPTAFYLCASSGSLSSNEQFFGPGTRLTVL.

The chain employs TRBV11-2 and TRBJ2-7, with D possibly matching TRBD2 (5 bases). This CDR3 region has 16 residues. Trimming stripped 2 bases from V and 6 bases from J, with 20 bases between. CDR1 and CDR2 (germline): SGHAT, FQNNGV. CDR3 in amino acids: CASSLPIGGGGSEQYF. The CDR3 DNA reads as TGTGCCAGCAGCTTACCCATCGGAGGTGGAGGCTCCGAGCAGTACTTC.

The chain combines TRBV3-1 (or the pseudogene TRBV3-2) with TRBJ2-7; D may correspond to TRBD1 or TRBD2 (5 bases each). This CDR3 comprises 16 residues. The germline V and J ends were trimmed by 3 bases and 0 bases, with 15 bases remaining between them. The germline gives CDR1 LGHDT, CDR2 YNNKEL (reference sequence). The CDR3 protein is CASSHRGRSSSYEQYF. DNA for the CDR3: TGTGCCAGCAGCCACCGGGGACGGTCAAGCTCCTACGAGCAGTACTTC.

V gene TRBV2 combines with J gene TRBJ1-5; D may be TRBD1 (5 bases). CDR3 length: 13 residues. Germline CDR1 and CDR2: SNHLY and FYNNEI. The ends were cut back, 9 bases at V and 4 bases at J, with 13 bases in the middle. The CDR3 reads CASCFGGNQPQHF. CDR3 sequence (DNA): TGTGCCAGTTGTTTCGGGGGAAATCAGCCCCAGCATTTT.

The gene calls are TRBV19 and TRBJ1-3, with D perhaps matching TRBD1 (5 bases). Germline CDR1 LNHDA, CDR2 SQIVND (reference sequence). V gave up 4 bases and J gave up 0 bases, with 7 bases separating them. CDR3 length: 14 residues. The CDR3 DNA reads TGTGCCAGTAGTACTGGGGGCTCTGGAAACACCATATATTTT. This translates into CASSTGGSGNTIYF.

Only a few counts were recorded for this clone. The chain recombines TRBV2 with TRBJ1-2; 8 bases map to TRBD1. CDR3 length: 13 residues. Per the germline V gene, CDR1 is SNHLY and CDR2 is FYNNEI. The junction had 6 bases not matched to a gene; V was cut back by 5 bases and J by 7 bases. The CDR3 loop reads CASSRTGWAGYTF. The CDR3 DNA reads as TGTGCCAGCAGTCGGACAGGGTGGGCTGGCTACACCTTC.

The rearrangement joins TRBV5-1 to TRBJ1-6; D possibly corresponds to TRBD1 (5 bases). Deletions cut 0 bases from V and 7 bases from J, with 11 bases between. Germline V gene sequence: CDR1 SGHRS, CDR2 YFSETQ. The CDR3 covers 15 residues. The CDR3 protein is CASSLVQGDNSPLHF. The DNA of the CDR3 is TGCGCCAGCAGCTTGGTTCAGGGCGACAATTCACCCCTCCACTTT.

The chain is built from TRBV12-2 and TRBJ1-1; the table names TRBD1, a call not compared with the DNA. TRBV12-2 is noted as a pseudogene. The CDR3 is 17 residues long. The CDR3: CASRLAQGHGSCTEAFF. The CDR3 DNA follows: TGTGCAAGTCGCTTAGCCCAGGGTCATGGCAGTTGCACTGAAGCTTTCTTT.

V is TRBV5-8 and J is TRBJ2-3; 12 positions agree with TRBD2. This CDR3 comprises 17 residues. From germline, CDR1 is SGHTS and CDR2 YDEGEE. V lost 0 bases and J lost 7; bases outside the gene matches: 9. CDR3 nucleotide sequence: TGTGCCAGCAGCTTGGCCGTCGCTAGCGGGGGGGGCAATACGCAGTATTTT. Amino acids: CASSLAVASGGGNTQYF. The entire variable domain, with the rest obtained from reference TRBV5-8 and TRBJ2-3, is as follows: EAGVTQSPTHLIKTRGQQATLRCSPISGHTSVYWYQQALGLGLQFLLWYDEGEERNRGNFPPRFSGRQFPNYSSELNVNALELEDSALYLCASSLAVASGGGNTQYFGPGTRLTVL.

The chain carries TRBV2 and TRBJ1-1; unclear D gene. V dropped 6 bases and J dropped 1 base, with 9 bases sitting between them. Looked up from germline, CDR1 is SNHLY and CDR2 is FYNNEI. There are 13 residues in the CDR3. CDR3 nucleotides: TGTGCCAGCAGATTTTCAGAGAACACTGAAGCTTTCTTT. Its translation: CASRFSENTEAFF.

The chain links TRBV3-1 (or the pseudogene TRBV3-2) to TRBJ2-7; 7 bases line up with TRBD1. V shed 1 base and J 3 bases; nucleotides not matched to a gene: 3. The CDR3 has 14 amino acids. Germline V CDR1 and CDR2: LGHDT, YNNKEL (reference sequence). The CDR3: CASSQVTGDYEQYF. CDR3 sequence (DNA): TGTGCCAGCAGCCAAGTTACAGGGGACTACGAGCAGTACTTC.

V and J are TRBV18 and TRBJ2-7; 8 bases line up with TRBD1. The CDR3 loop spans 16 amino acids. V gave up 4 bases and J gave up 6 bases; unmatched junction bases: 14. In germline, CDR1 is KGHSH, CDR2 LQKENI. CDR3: CASSRYLTGELAEQYF. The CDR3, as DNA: TGTGCCAGCTCACGATACCTGACAGGGGAGCTGGCCGAGCAGTACTTC.

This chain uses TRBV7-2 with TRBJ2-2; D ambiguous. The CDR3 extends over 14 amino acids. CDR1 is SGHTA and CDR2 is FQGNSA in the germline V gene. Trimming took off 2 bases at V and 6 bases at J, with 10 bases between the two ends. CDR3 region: CASSLFQSSGELFF. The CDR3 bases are TGTGCCAGCAGCTTATTTCAGTCGTCCGGGGAGCTGTTTTTT.

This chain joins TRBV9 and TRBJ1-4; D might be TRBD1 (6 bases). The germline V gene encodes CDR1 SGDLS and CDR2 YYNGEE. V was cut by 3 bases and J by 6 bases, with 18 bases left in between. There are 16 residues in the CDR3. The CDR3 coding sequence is TGTGCCAGCAGCGCGCCGGGAGGGGGGCTGGATGAAAAACTGTTTTTT. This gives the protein CASSAPGGGLDEKLFF.

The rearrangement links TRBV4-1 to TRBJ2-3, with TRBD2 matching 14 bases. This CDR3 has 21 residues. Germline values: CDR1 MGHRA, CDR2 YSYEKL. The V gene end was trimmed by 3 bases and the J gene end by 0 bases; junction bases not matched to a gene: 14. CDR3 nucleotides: TGCGCCAGCAGCCACCGGGGACTGACTAGCGGGGGGGGAACAAGCACAGATACGCAGTATTTT. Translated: CASSHRGLTSGGGTSTDTQYF.

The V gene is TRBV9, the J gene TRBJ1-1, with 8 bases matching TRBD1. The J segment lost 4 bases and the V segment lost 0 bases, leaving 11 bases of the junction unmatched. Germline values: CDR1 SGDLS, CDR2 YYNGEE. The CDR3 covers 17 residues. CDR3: CASSVDPPGGVSTEAFF. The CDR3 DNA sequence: TGTGCCAGCAGCGTAGACCCTCCAGGGGGCGTTTCCACTGAAGCTTTCTTT.

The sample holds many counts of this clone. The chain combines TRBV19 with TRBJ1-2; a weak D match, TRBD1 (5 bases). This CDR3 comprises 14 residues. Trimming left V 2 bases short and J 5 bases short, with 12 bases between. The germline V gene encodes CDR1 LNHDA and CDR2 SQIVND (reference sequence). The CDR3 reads CASSIRGAPYGYTF. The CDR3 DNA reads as TGTGCCAGTAGTATAAGAGGGGCGCCGTATGGCTACACCTTC.

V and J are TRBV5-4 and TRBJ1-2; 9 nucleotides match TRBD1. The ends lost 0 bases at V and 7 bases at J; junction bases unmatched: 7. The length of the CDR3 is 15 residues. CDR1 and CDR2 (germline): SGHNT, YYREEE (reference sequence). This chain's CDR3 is CASSLVGWDRVGYTF. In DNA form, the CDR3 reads TGTGCCAGCAGCTTGGTGGGGTGGGACAGGGTTGGCTACACCTTC.

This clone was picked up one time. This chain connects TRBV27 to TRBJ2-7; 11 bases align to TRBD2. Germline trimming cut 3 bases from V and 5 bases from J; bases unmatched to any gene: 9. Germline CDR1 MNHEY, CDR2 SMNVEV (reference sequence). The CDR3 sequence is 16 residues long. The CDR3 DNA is TGTGCCAGCAGTTTCATTTCTAGCGGGGGGCGCCACGAGCAGTACTTC. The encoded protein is CASSFISSGGRHEQYF.